Following are 32 T cell receptor beta chains from one sample sequenced in a study of T-cell memory formation after mild COVID-19. TCRdb reprocessed the 5' RACE reads via MiXCR and lists one record per CDR3 protein. In the table there are about 180,000 distinct CDR3 sequences, less than 20% of which are singletons. The sequenced material came from PBMCs or a T cell subset sorted from them (not recorded which). All receptors come from a man aged 18 to 29 who had mild COVID-19 (a few samples of this study predate the infection). Cell type and time point are not known.

This sequence joins TRBV4-2 and TRBJ1-1; TRBD1 agrees at 9 bases. Germline-derived CDR1 and CDR2 are LGHNA and YNFKEQ. The CDR3 covers 14 residues. With 4 bases clipped from V and 5 bases from J, the junction kept 5 bases outside the gene matches. The CDR3 region has the DNA TGTGCCAGCAGCCGGGACAGGGCGGCGACTGAAGCTTTCTTT. Translated, it gives CASSRDRAATEAFF.

The chain couples TRBV11-2 to TRBJ2-5, with D uncertain. The CDR3 runs 13 residues. V was shortened by 5 bases and J by 4 bases, with 11 bases between the two germline ends. The germline gives CDR1 SGHAT, CDR2 FQNNGV. CDR3 bases: TGTGCCAGCAGCCTACGATGGGGAGAGACCCAGTACTTC. It encodes CASSLRWGETQYF.

This clonotype appeared a few times. The chain recombines TRBV7-8 with TRBJ2-1, with a weak D call TRBD2 (7 bases). The V gene lost 5 bases and the J gene lost 8 bases, with 16 bases spanning the gap. The germline V gene has CDR1 SGHVS and CDR2 FQNEAQ. The CDR3 runs to 14 residues. CDR3 sequence (DNA): TGTGCCAGCAGCCAATCCCGGCGGGGGCATGAGCAGTTCTTC. Its translation is CASSQSRRGHEQFF.

The gene calls are TRBV6-9 and TRBJ2-3, with TRBD2 matching 8 bases. The V gene's germline CDR1 is MNHGY and CDR2 SVAAGI. This CDR3 region has 16 residues. The V segment lost 6 bases and the J segment 2 bases; nucleotides outside the gene matches: 10. CDR3 coding DNA: TGTGCCAGCAGCCTCCCCGCCGGGAGGGACACAGATACGCAGTATTTT. This sequence encodes CASSLPAGRDTDTQYF.

V gene TRBV11-2 combines with J gene TRBJ2-1; 10 nucleotides align to TRBD2. The germline V gene encodes CDR1 SGHAT and CDR2 FQNNGV. V lost 6 bases, J lost 9 bases, and 11 bases stayed unmatched. The CDR3 contains 15 residues. CDR3 protein: CASSERGGTTGEQFF. CDR3 nucleotides: TGTGCCAGCAGTGAGCGGGGGGGGACAACCGGTGAGCAGTTCTTC.

This clonotype occurred a few times. The chain recombines TRBV5-1 with TRBJ2-3; D is perhaps TRBD2 (5 bases). The V end was cut by 7 bases, the J end by 6 bases, with 21 bases between. The CDR3 loop spans 15 amino acids. Germline lookup yields CDR1 SGHRS and CDR2 YFSETQ. CDR3 region: CASSNGKQHSDTQYF. The DNA for the CDR3 is TGCGCCAGCTCAAACGGGAAGCAGCATTCGGATACGCAGTATTTT.

This clonotype was counted a few times. The gene calls are TRBV6-2 or TRBV6-3 and TRBJ2-7, with TRBD1 identical over 9 bases. Germline loops: CDR1 MNHEY, CDR2 SVGEGT. V was clipped by 3 bases and J by 3 bases; unmatched bases: 12. The CDR3 covers 17 residues. This chain's CDR3 is CASSYTRLQGARYEQYF. As DNA, the CDR3 is TGTGCCAGCAGTTATACCCGACTACAGGGGGCCCGCTACGAGCAGTACTTC.

A remark on this clonotype: This sequence may be a read error, since a much larger clone differs from it by one base. The chain links TRBV5-1 to TRBJ2-5; the match to TRBD1 covers 8 bases. Germline assignment: CDR1 SGHRS and CDR2 YFSETQ. This CDR3 has 15 residues. CDR3 amino acids: CASILVGTGQETQYF. The DNA of the CDR3 is TGCGCCAGCATCTTGGTCGGGACAGGCCAAGAGACCCAGTACTTC.

This clonotype appeared a few times. The chain combines TRBV6-2 or TRBV6-3 with TRBJ2-3; D is unclear. V shed 2 bases and J shed 2 bases, with 5 bases lying between them. Germline CDR1 MNHEY, CDR2 SVGEGT. This CDR3 has 13 amino acids. CDR3: CASSYTVTDTQYF. In nucleotides, the CDR3 is TGTGCCAGCAGTTACACCGTCACAGATACGCAGTATTTT.

The chain recombines TRBV5-1 with TRBJ1-1; D not certain. Germline V lookup: CDR1 SGHRS, CDR2 YFSETQ. The CDR3 covers 13 residues. Trimming shortened V by 2 bases and J by 4 bases, and 9 bases separated the two germline ends. The CDR3 loop reads CASSFNDRTEAFF. In DNA, the CDR3 is TGCGCCAGCAGCTTCAATGATCGCACTGAAGCTTTCTTT.

This clonotype has more than one count but fewer than ten. The chain joins TRBV20-1 to TRBJ1-1; D unresolved. V was cut by 1 base and J by 5 bases, with 11 bases left in between. This CDR3 comprises 13 residues. The germline gives CDR1 DFQATT, CDR2 SNEGSKA (reference sequence). CDR3 DNA: TGCAGTGCTAGAGGGCAGACGGGGACTGAAGCTTTCTTT. Amino acids: CSARGQTGTEAFF.

V gene TRBV29-1 combines with J gene TRBJ1-2; the D is unclear. Trimming removed 8 bases from V and 11 bases from J, with 9 bases in between. The germline V gene encodes CDR1 SQVTM and CDR2 ANQGSEA. This CDR3 spans 8 amino acids. CDR3 sequence (DNA): TGCAGCACCGGTGTTTACACCTTC. Translated, it gives CSTGVYTF.

Only a few counts were recorded for this clonotype. The J gene is TRBJ2-3, the V gene TRBV24-1; TRBD2 is a possible D gene (7 bases). From germline, CDR1 is KGHDR and CDR2 SFDVKD. The ends were cut back, 9 bases at V and 3 bases at J, with 18 bases in the middle. There are 15 residues in the CDR3. The CDR3 loop reads CATGEGGRGTDTQYF. The CDR3 bases are TGTGCCACCGGGGAGGGTGGCAGGGGAACAGATACGCAGTATTTT.

The chain carries TRBV6-1 and TRBJ1-1, with D perhaps matching TRBD1 (6 bases). Looked up from germline, CDR1 is MNHNS and CDR2 is SASEGT. Trimming pared 6 bases from V and 4 bases from J, leaving 15 bases between. The CDR3 has 14 residues. CDR3 coding DNA: TGTGCCAGCAGCTACAGGGTTGGAGTCACTGAAGCTTTCTTT. This sequence encodes CASSYRVGVTEAFF.

This rearrangement joins TRBV2 to TRBJ1-5; D remains unclear. The CDR3 loop spans 12 amino acids. V lost 2 bases to trimming and J lost 6 bases, with 5 bases between them. Germline values: CDR1 SNHLY, CDR2 FYNNEI. CDR3 nucleotide sequence: TGTGCCAGCAGTGAAAACACTCAGCCCCAGCATTTT. It encodes CASSENTQPQHF.

The DNA of the CDR3 is TGTGCCAGCAGCACAGAGGGACAGGGCAATCAGCCCCAGCATTTT. Translation: CASSTEGQGNQPQHF. V gene TRBV28 combines with J gene TRBJ1-5; TRBD1 agrees at 8 bases. This CDR3 comprises 15 residues. The germline V gene encodes CDR1 MDHEN and CDR2 SYDVKM. Losses at the gene ends were 6 bases for V and 2 bases for J; bases not matched to a gene: 6. Combining the CDR3 with reference TRBV28 and TRBJ1-5 gives the whole variable domain DVKVTQSSRYLVKRTGEKVFLECVQDMDHENMFWYRQDPGLGLRLIYFSYDVKMKEKGDIPEGYSVSREKKERFSLILESASTNQTSMYLCASSTEGQGNQPQHFGDGTRLSIL.

This clonotype was counted ten times or more. V usage is TRBV6-2 or TRBV6-3 and J usage is TRBJ2-5; D is ambiguous. V dropped 5 bases and J dropped 2 bases, with 6 bases sitting between them. The germline V gene has CDR1 MNHEY and CDR2 SVGEGT. This CDR3 has 12 amino acids. The DNA for the CDR3 is TGTGCCAGCAGTCCCGGACAAGAGACCCAGTACTTC. Its translation is CASSPGQETQYF.

This clonotype has a handful of counts. V is TRBV14 and J is TRBJ2-7; D perhaps matches TRBD1 (6 bases). Trimming pared 1 base from V and 0 bases from J, leaving 13 bases between. The CDR3 length is 16 residues. In germline, CDR1 is SGHDN, CDR2 FVKESK. The DNA of the CDR3 is TGTGCCAGCAGCCAAGCCATAGGACAGAGCTCCTACGAGCAGTACGTC. It translates to CASSQAIGQSSYEQYV.

This clonotype has just a few counts. This chain connects TRBV12-3 or TRBV12-4 to TRBJ2-5; D possibly uses TRBD1 or TRBD2 (5 bases each). V was shortened by 6 bases and J by 5 bases, with 13 bases between the two germline ends. This CDR3 spans 13 amino acids. The CDR3 bases are TGTGCCAGCAGCCGGGACGTCAGGGAGACCCAGTACTTC. Translated: CASSRDVRETQYF.

This clonotype came up a few times. This chain connects TRBV14 to TRBJ2-1; D call uncertain. Per the germline V gene, CDR1 is SGHDN and CDR2 is FVKESK. V was pared by 4 bases and J by 8 bases, with 12 bases between. The CDR3 is 13 amino acids. Here the CDR3 reads CASSPPWGYEQFF. CDR3 nucleotide sequence: TGTGCCAGCAGCCCGCCCTGGGGTTATGAGCAGTTCTTC.

This clonotype turned up a few times. The rearrangement joins TRBV20-1 to TRBJ1-2, with TRBD1 identical over 9 bases. Looked up from germline, CDR1 is DFQATT and CDR2 is SNEGSKA (reference sequence). V lost 1 base, J lost 6 bases, and 6 bases stayed unmatched. This CDR3 has 14 amino acids. The DNA for the CDR3 is TGCAGTGCTAGAGCCGGGACAGGGCTTAATGGCTACACCTTC. Amino acid sequence: CSARAGTGLNGYTF.

This clonotype has a handful of counts. This chain uses TRBV20-1 with TRBJ2-3; TRBD1 or TRBD2 may be the D gene (6 bases each). The CDR3 sequence is 15 residues long. Germline loops: CDR1 DFQATT, CDR2 SNEGSKA (reference sequence). The V gene lost 3 bases and the J gene lost 4 bases, with 17 bases spanning the gap. CDR3 loop: CSASLTPGGPDTQYF. The CDR3 DNA follows: TGCAGTGCTAGTTTGACCCCCGGGGGCCCAGATACGCAGTATTTT.

CDR3 sequence: CSADEPGYQETQYF. The CDR3 DNA is TGCAGTGCTGATGAGCCAGGATACCAAGAGACCCAGTACTTC. The gene calls are TRBV20-1 and TRBJ2-5; D not certain. CDR3 size: 14 residues. Trimming removed 5 bases from V and 0 bases from J, with 13 bases in between. Germline CDR1 reads DFQATT; CDR2 reads SNEGSKA (reference sequence).

There are a few counts of this clonotype. The chain uses TRBV11-2 and TRBJ2-3, with D perhaps matching TRBD2 (5 bases). CDR3 length: 14 residues. CDR1 is SGHAT and CDR2 is FQNNGV in the germline V gene. V dropped 5 bases and J dropped 10 bases, with 19 bases sitting between them. The CDR3 loop is CASSPSGFPDAQYF. The CDR3, as DNA: TGTGCCAGCAGCCCTTCGGGGTTCCCGGATGCGCAGTATTTT.

This sequence joins TRBV7-9 and TRBJ1-1, with a possible D match to TRBD1 (5 bases). Germline V gene lookup returns CDR1 SEHNR and CDR2 FQNEAQ (reference sequence). The CDR3 loop spans 14 amino acids. Trimming left V 1 base short and J 6 bases short, with 12 bases between. In nucleotides, the CDR3 is TGTGCCAGCAGCTTAGTTACGGGGCCCCCTGAAGCTTTCTTT. Translating it yields CASSLVTGPPEAFF.

This clonotype was observed a few times. The rearrangement links TRBV7-2 to TRBJ2-2; perhaps D is TRBD1 or TRBD2 (6 bases each). Per germline, CDR1 SGHTA and CDR2 FQGNSA. The CDR3 consists of 15 residues. V lost 1 base and J 4 bases, leaving 10 bases between the germline ends. The CDR3 reads CASSLGGALTGELFF. Here the CDR3 DNA reads TGTGCCAGCAGCTTAGGGGGGGCTCTCACCGGGGAGCTGTTTTTT.

The genes are TRBV4-2 and TRBJ2-1; 9 bases match TRBD2. Trimming cost V 0 bases and J 6 bases; bases outside gene matches: 6. The CDR3 is 16 residues long. CDR1 is LGHNA and CDR2 is YNFKEQ in the germline V gene. The CDR3 DNA sequence: TGTGCCAGCAGCCAAGAGGCGGGGGGGGCAAGCAATGAGCAGTTCTTC. Its protein is CASSQEAGGASNEQFF.

This clonotype turned up a few times. The rearrangement links TRBV5-1 to TRBJ1-4, with a possible D match to TRBD1 (5 bases). The CDR3 has 16 amino acids. Germline V lookup: CDR1 SGHRS, CDR2 YFSETQ. V dropped 0 bases and J dropped 7 bases, with 16 bases sitting between them. CDR3 in DNA: TGCGCCAGCAGCTTGGGACGGGGGAATGTAGGTGAAAAACTGTTTTTT. It codes for CASSLGRGNVGEKLFF.

V and J are TRBV7-6 and TRBJ1-5; D is ambiguous. Trimming took 2 bases from V and 7 from J, leaving 6 bases between them. The CDR3 loop spans 12 amino acids. Germline assignment: CDR1 SGHVS and CDR2 FNYEAQ. The CDR3 DNA reads as TGTGCCAGCAGCTTATGGAGGCAGCCCCAGCATTTT. It codes for CASSLWRQPQHF. The full variable domain, in which reference TRBV7-6 and TRBJ1-5 provide the parts outside the CDR3, is GAGVSQSPRYKVTKRGQDVALRCDPISGHVSLYWYRQALGQGPEFLTYFNYEAQQDKSGLPNDRFSAERPEGSISTLTIQRTEQRDSAMYRCASSLWRQPQHFGDGTRLSIL.

This clonotype came up many times. The V and J genes are TRBV20-1 and TRBJ1-5; a possible D gene is TRBD1 (5 bases). V was cut by 3 bases and J by 1 base, with 13 bases left in between. The CDR3 is 15 residues long. Per the germline V gene, CDR1 is DFQATT and CDR2 is SNEGSKA (reference sequence). CDR3 sequence: CSASRVGGSNQPQHF. CDR3 coding DNA: TGCAGTGCTAGTCGAGTTGGGGGGAGCAATCAGCCCCAGCATTTT.

The sample holds a few counts of this clonotype. The chain joins TRBV4-3 to TRBJ1-4; 8 nucleotides match TRBD1. The CDR3 contains 17 residues. V lost 7 bases, J lost 4 bases, and 14 bases stayed unmatched. Per the germline V gene, CDR1 is LGHNA and CDR2 is YSLEER. DNA of the CDR3: TGCGCCAGCACCAGTAACGCCCCGGGACAGGTTAATGAAAAACTGTTTTTT. It codes for CASTSNAPGQVNEKLFF.

This clonotype was seen more than once but under ten times. The chain combines TRBV15 with TRBJ1-5; 9 positions match TRBD1. Per germline, CDR1 LNHNV and CDR2 YYDKDF (reference sequence). The V and J ends lost 2 bases and 3 bases, in that order; junction bases with no gene match: 14. This CDR3 has 19 residues. The CDR3 spells CATSRIRGVGQGINQPQHF. The DNA of the CDR3 is TGTGCCACCAGCAGAATCCGCGGGGTGGGACAGGGAATCAATCAGCCCCAGCATTTT.